The rows below give T cell receptor beta chains drawn from one sample of a study of cytomegalovirus exposure and HLA in healthy donors. Generated by immunoSEQ multiplex PCR, the TCRdb table keeps only in-frame clones and is missing some. The table records 100,000 or so clones, about 80% of them present only once. The specimen sequenced was PBMCs. These receptor sequences come from a middle-aged man in good health and CMV-seronegative. Both conserved end residues are part of each CDR3. The D gene is left open where the match is weak. Expanded clones get a size class; other rows say once, few or many, or leave the size out.

d_call: TRBD2; v_call: TRBV5-1; j_call: TRBJ2-1; clone_size: once; cdr3_nt: TGCGCCAGCATGCCGACTAGCGGGGGCAATGAGCAGTTCTTC; cdr3_aa: CASMPTSGGNEQFF
d_call: TRBD1; v_call: TRBV5-4; j_call: TRBJ1-2; clone_size: .; cdr3_nt: TGTGCCAGCATCACGAAGACAGGGTTTTATGGCTACACCTTC; cdr3_aa: CASITKTGFYGYTF
d_call: .; v_call: TRBV11-2; j_call: TRBJ2-7; clone_size: .; cdr3_nt: TGTGCCAGCAGCTTAGGACAGAATTACGAGCAGTACTTC; cdr3_aa: CASSLGQNYEQYF
d_call: TRBD1; v_call: TRBV18; j_call: TRBJ2-2; clone_size: .; cdr3_nt: TGTGCCAGCTCACCTACTCAGGGACAGCTCACCGGGGAGCTGTTTTTT; cdr3_aa: CASSPTQGQLTGELFF
d_call: .; v_call: TRBV2; j_call: TRBJ1-2; clone_size: .; cdr3_nt: TGTGCCAGCAGCGCCGCTGGGAGGGCAGCAGCCTACACCTTC; cdr3_aa: CASSAAGRAAAYTF
d_call: TRBD2; v_call: TRBV10-3; j_call: TRBJ2-1; clone_size: .; cdr3_nt: TGTGCCATCAGGGGGACTAGCGGGGCCAATGAGCAGTTCTTC; cdr3_aa: CAIRGTSGANEQFF
d_call: .; v_call: TRBV6-5; j_call: TRBJ1-2; clone_size: few; cdr3_nt: TGTGCCAGCAGCTCCCCCTCTTCTAACTATGGCTACACCTTC; cdr3_aa: CASSSPSSNYGYTF
d_call: .; v_call: TRBV19; j_call: TRBJ1-4; clone_size: .; cdr3_nt: TGTGCCAGTAGTATAAGGGAGAATGAAAAACTGTTTTTT; cdr3_aa: CASSIRENEKLFF
d_call: .; v_call: TRBV19; j_call: TRBJ1-6; clone_size: once; cdr3_nt: TGTGCCAGCAGGGAACAGGGCTATAATTCACCCCTCCACTTT; cdr3_aa: CASREQGYNSPLHF
d_call: .; v_call: TRBV7-2; j_call: TRBJ1-3; clone_size: .; cdr3_nt: TGTGCCAGCAGCTTAGGAGGCTCTGGAAACACCATATATTTT; cdr3_aa: CASSLGGSGNTIYF
d_call: TRBD1; v_call: TRBV7-2; j_call: TRBJ1-2; clone_size: .; cdr3_nt: TGTGCCAGCAGACCAGGGGGATCACGCTATGGCTACACCTTC; cdr3_aa: CASRPGGSRYGYTF
d_call: .; v_call: TRBV14; j_call: TRBJ2-5; clone_size: medium-sized; cdr3_nt: TGTGCCAGCAGCGAACAGGGATGGGGTAGGGAGACCCAGTACTTC; cdr3_aa: CASSEQGWGRETQYF
d_call: TRBD2; v_call: TRBV2; j_call: TRBJ2-3; clone_size: .; cdr3_nt: TGTGCCAGTTCACTAGCGGGGGGGCCCGGTACGCAGTATTTT; cdr3_aa: CASSLAGGPGTQYF
d_call: .; v_call: TRBV5-1; j_call: TRBJ1-3; clone_size: .; cdr3_nt: TGCGCCAGCAGCTCCGAGCCCGGCGGGGACACCATATATTTT; cdr3_aa: CASSSEPGGDTIYF
d_call: .; v_call: TRBV12-5; j_call: TRBJ2-7; clone_size: .; cdr3_nt: TGTGCTAGTGGACTCGGACAGGGAGGGGGCGGTTACTACGAGCAGTACTTC; cdr3_aa: CASGLGQGGGGYYEQYF
d_call: TRBD1; v_call: TRBV9; j_call: TRBJ2-3; clone_size: .; cdr3_nt: TGTGCCAGCAGCCCTAGGGACAGCAGAAACGGGGATACGCAGTATTTT; cdr3_aa: CASSPRDSRNGDTQYF